The sequence of this T cell receptor beta chain was determined in a study of blood T cell repertoires in COVID-19. Overall study: COVID-19 samples from acute and convalescent phases originated in the United States, Italy and Spain. The cDNA or gDNA used as material had been derived from T cells, B-cell-depleted T cells, or PBMCs.

J lost 6 bases, V lost 1 base, and 5 bases had no gene match. Germline CDR1 is KGHSH and CDR2 is LQKENI. This CDR3 spans 14 amino acids. Clones were read by immunoSEQ multiplex PCR, and TCRdb kept only the in-frame ones, dropping some. The sample lists 250,000 to 350,000 clones, roughly 90% occurring once. Material for sequencing was peripheral blood. The chain employs TRBV18 and TRBJ1-1; 7 bases are a match to TRBD1. This sequence originates from a young man with acute or convalescent COVID-19. CDR3 bases: TGTGCCAGCTCACCACAGGGGGCTTCTTCTGAAGCTTTCTTT. This sequence encodes CASSPQGASSEAFF.